This T cell receptor beta chain was profiled in a study of cytomegalovirus exposure and HLA in healthy donors. Study results and caveats: Later work found most CMV-associated TCR beta chains apparently HLA-restricted. Across HLA loci, a later analysis found differing TCR association rates, with DRB1 most and HLA-C fewest. There were 160 or so TCR beta chains listed as cytomegalovirus-associated.

Germline V gene sequence: CDR1 LNHNV, CDR2 YYDKDF (reference sequence). The CDR3 runs 13 residues. The ends were cut back, 4 bases at V and 5 bases at J, with 12 bases in the middle. Use of 60 Vbeta and 13 Jbeta primers characterized the PCR. The protocol was immunoSEQ multiplex PCR, while the TCRdb copy is restricted to in-frame clones and leaves out a portion. The top ten clones hold more than 3.5% of a sample with 110,000 to 150,000 clones, roughly 80% of them seen once. Note on this clone: Its target is unknown.

The rearrangement joins TRBV15 to TRBJ2-7; TRBD2 might be the D (5 bases). The clonotype comes from a woman aged 35 to 49 in good health and CMV-seropositive. Sequenced: PBMCs. The CDR3 here is CATSNTRGNEQYF. CDR3 nucleotides: TGTGCCACCAGCAACACCAGAGGGAACGAGCAGTACTTC.